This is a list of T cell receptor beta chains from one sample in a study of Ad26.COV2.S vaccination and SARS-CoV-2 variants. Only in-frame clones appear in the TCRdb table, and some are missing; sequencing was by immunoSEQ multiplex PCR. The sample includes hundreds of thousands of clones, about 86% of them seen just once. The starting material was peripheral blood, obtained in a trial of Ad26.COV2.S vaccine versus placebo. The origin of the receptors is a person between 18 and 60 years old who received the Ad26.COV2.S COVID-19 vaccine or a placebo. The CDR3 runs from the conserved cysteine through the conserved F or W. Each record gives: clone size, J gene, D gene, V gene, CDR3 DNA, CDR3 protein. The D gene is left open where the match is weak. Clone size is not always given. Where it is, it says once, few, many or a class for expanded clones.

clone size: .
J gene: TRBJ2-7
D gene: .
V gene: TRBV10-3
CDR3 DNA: TGTGCCATCAGTGACGGTCGTAACTCCTACGAGCAGTACTTC
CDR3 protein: CAISDGRNSYEQYF

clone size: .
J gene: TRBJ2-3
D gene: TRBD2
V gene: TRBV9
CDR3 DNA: TGTGCCAGCAGCACTCAGAGGGGACTAGCGGGACGGGCGGGCACAGATACGCAGTATTTT
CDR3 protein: CASSTQRGLAGRAGTDTQYF

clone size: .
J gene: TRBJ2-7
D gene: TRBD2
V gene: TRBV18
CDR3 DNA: TGTGCCAGCTCACCACCAGCTGGGGGCGGGGGGCCCTACGGCGAGCAGTACTTC
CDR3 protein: CASSPPAGGGGPYGEQYF

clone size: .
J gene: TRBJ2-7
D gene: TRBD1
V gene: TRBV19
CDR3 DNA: TGTGCCAGTAGTAACAGGGGCTACGAGCAGTACTTC
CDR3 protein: CASSNRGYEQYF

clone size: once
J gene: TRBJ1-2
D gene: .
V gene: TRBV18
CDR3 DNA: TGTGCCAGCTCACCACCGATCCGGGGAGGAGGCTACACCTTC
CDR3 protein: CASSPPIRGGGYTF

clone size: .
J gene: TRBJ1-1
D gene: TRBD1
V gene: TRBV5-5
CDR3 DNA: TGTGCCAGCAGCCTATTCACAGGGGACACTGAAGCTTTCTTT
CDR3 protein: CASSLFTGDTEAFF

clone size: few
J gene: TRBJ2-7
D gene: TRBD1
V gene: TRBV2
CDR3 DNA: TGTGCCAGCAGGGGGACAGCGACCGCCTACGAGCAGTACTTC
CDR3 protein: CASRGTATAYEQYF

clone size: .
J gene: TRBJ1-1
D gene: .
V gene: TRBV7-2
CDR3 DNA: TGTGCCAGCAGCACCAGGGGAAGGGGAAACACTGAAGCTTTCTTT
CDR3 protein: CASSTRGRGNTEAFF

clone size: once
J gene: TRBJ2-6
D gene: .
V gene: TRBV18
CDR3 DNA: TGTGCCAGCTCACCTCCCGAGGCCAACGTCCTGACTTTC
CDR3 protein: CASSPPEANVLTF

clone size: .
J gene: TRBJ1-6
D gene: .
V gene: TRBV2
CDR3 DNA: TGTGCCAGCAGTACAGGGTATTCACCCCTCCACTTT
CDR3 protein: CASSTGYSPLHF

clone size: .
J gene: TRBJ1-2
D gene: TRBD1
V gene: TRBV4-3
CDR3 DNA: TGCGCCAGCAGCCAGACAGGGGGCGAGGCATATGGCTACACCTTC
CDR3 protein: CASSQTGGEAYGYTF

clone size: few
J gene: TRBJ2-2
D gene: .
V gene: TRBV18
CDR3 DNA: TGTGCCAGCTCACCAAATGGGCCTTCGAACACCGGGGAGCTGTTTTTT
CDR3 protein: CASSPNGPSNTGELFF

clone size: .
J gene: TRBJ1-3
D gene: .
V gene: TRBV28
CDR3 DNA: TGTGCCAGCAGTTTAGGCAAATTATGGGGGAACACCATATATTTT
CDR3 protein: CASSLGKLWGNTIYF

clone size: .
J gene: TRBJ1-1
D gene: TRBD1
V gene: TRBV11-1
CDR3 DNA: TGTGCCAGCAGCCGACGACAGGGGGCGTACACTGAAGCTTTCTTT
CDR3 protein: CASSRRQGAYTEAFF

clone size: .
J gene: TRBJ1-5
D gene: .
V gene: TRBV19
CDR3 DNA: TGTGCCAGTAGTATTCCCTGGGACAACAATCAGCCCCAGCATTTT
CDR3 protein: CASSIPWDNNQPQHF

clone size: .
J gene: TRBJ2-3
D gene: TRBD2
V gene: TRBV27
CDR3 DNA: TGTGCCAGCAGAGGGATGGGGACTAGCGGTACAGATACGCAGTATTTT
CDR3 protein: CASRGMGTSGTDTQYF

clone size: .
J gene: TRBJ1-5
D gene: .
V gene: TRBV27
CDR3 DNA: TGTGCCAGCAGTTTGAGACAGAATCGTCAGCCCCAGCATTTT
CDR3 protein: CASSLRQNRQPQHF

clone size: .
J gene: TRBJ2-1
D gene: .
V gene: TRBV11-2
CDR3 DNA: TGTGCCAGCAGCTTAGGCGGGACCTACAATGAGCAGTTCTTC
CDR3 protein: CASSLGGTYNEQFF

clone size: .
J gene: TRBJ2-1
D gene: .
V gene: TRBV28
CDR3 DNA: TGTGCCAGCAGTCCTGACTCCTCTCGATCTTCGGGTCGTCAGTTCTTC
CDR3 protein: CASSPDSSRSSGRQFF

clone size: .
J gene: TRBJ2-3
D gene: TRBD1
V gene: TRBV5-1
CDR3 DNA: TGCGCCAGCAGCCCACTGGGACAGGGGGCAGATACGCAGTATTTT
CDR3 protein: CASSPLGQGADTQYF

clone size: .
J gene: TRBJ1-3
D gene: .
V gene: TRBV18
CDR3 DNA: TGTGCCAGCTCACCGCAGGACAGCTCCGGAAACACCATATATTTT
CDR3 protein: CASSPQDSSGNTIYF

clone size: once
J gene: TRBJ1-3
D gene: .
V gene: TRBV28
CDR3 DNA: TGTGCCAGCGGCCAGGGCAATGCTGGAAACACCATATATTTT
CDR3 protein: CASGQGNAGNTIYF

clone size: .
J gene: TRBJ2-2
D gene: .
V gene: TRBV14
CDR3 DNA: TGTGCCAGCAGCCACCTGGGCCCAGCCACCGGGGAGCTGTTTTTT
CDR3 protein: CASSHLGPATGELFF

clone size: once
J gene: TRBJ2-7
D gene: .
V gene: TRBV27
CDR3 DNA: TGTGCCAGCAGTTTCAGGGGGGAGATGGGCGAGCAGTACTTC
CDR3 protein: CASSFRGEMGEQYF

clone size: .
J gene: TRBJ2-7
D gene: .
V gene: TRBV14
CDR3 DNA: TGTGCCAGCAGCCAAGATCCAGGGTACGGACATTACGAGCAGTACTTC
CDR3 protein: CASSQDPGYGHYEQYF

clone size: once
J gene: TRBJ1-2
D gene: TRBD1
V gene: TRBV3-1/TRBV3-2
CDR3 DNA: TGTGCCAGCAGCCATACCTCAGGGGGCCGGTACGGCTACACCTTC
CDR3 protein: CASSHTSGGRYGYTF

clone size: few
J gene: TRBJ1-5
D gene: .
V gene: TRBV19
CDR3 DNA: TGTGCCAGTAGTAGTGACAGGCTAAGCAATCAGCCCCAGCATTTT
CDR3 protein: CASSSDRLSNQPQHF

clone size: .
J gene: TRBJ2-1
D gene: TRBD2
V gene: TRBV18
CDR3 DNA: TGTGCCAGCTCACCAATTTTGGGACTAGCGGGTTACAATGAGCAGTTCTTC
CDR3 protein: CASSPILGLAGYNEQFF

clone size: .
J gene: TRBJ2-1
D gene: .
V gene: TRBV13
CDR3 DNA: TGTGCCAGCAGCTTAAGTTTTGGAGAATACAATGAGCAGTTCTTC
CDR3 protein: CASSLSFGEYNEQFF

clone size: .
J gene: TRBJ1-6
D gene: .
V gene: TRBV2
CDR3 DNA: TGTGCCAGCACCTTTGGGAGGCTTAATAATTCACCCCTCCACTTT
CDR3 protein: CASTFGRLNNSPLHF

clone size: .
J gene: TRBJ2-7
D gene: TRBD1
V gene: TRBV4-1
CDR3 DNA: TGCGCCAGCAGTCTGACCGCTACCGGGACAGGGAAATACGAGCAGTACTTC
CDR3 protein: CASSLTATGTGKYEQYF

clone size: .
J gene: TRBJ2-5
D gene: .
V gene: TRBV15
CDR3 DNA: TGTGCCACCAGCAGAGATCGCCAGAAAGAGACCCAGTACTTC
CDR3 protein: CATSRDRQKETQYF

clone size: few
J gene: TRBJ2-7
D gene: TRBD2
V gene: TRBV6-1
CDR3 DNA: TGTGCCAGCAGTGACCTGGGACTAGCGGGTGCCTACGAGCAGTACTTC
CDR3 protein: CASSDLGLAGAYEQYF